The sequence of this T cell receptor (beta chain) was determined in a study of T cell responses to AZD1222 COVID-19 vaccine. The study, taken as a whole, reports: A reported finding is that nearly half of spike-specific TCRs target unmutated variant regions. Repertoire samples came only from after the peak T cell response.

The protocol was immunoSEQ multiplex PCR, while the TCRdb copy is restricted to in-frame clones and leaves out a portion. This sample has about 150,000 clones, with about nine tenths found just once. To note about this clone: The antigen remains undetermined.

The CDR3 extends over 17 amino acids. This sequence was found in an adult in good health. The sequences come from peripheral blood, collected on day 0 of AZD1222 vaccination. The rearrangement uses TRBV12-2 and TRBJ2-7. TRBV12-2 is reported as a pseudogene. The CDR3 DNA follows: TGTGCAAGTCGCACCAGGGGAGAAGGGGGGAGCGGCGACGAGCAGTACTTC. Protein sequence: CASRTRGEGGSGDEQYF.